This entry lists 21 T cell receptor beta chains sequenced from one sample in a study of siplizumab effects on memory and regulatory T cells. Sequenced by immunoSEQ multiplex PCR; TCRdb stores in-frame clones only, minus some. This repertoire shows around 100,000 clones, about 93% found once; its top ten account for under 0.65%. The sample comprised Tregs sorted from blood. The receptors derive from a human donor in good health.

This clone has a single count. The chain uses TRBV19 and TRBJ2-6; D is undetermined. Germline V gene lookup returns CDR1 LNHDA and CDR2 SQIVND (reference sequence). Trimming pared 4 bases from V and 0 bases from J, leaving 7 bases between. This CDR3 has 15 amino acids. The CDR3 DNA sequence: TGTGCCAGTAGTACCCAGAGCTCTGGGGCCAACGTCCTGACTTTC. It encodes CASSTQSSGANVLTF.

This sequence joins TRBV27 and TRBJ2-1; possibly TRBD1 for D (6 bases). Per the germline V gene, CDR1 is MNHEY and CDR2 is SMNVEV (reference sequence). Between the trimmed V and J ends, which lost 4 bases and 3 bases, there was a span of 19 bases. CDR3 length: 17 amino acids. CDR3 sequence: CASSSPLRGGRYNEQFF. DNA of the CDR3: TGTGCCAGCAGTTCCCCTCTTCGAGGGGGACGCTACAATGAGCAGTTCTTC.

The chain combines TRBV5-6 with TRBJ1-2; 7 bases are a match to TRBD1. CDR1 is SGHDT, CDR2 YYEEEE, per germline. The CDR3 runs 13 residues. J was trimmed by 4 bases and V by 3 bases; bases with no gene match: 3. The CDR3, as DNA: TGTGCCAGCAGCTATGACAGGGTCTATGGCTACACCTTC. This translates into CASSYDRVYGYTF.

This rearrangement joins TRBV29-1 to TRBJ2-3; no clear D. Germline V gene lookup returns CDR1 SQVTM and CDR2 ANQGSEA. The V end was cut by 4 bases, the J end by 4 bases, with 15 bases between. This CDR3 has 14 residues. This CDR3 is CSVARAQSADTQYF. CDR3 DNA sequence: TGCAGCGTTGCTCGGGCCCAAAGTGCAGATACGCAGTATTTT.

The V gene is TRBV2, the J gene TRBJ2-2; D could derive from TRBD1 or TRBD2 (6 bases each). From germline, CDR1 is SNHLY and CDR2 FYNNEI. The CDR3 extends over 15 amino acids. The V end lost 3 bases, the J end lost 3 bases, and 11 bases lay between the germline ends. As DNA, the CDR3 is TGTGCCAGCAGTGAGGTGGGGGGCTACACCGGGGAGCTGTTTTTT. Its protein is CASSEVGGYTGELFF.

The chain employs TRBV7-3 and TRBJ2-6, with TRBD1 matching 11 bases. From germline, CDR1 is SGHTA and CDR2 FQGTGA. The ends lost 2 bases at V and 4 bases at J; junction bases unmatched: 4. This CDR3 has 17 residues. The CDR3 nucleotides read TGTGCCAGCAGCTTAGGACAGGGGGCGCGAGGGGCCAACGTCCTGACTTTC. This encodes CASSLGQGARGANVLTF.

This chain joins TRBV13 and TRBJ2-1; D tentatively reads TRBD1 or TRBD2 (5 bases each). This CDR3 has 15 amino acids. V was trimmed by 3 bases and J by 6 bases, leaving 15 bases between them. Looked up from germline, CDR1 is PRHDT and CDR2 is FYEKMQ (reference sequence). The DNA of the CDR3 is TGTGCCAGCAGCTTTGGGGCTGATGGGACCAATGAGCAGTTCTTC. Its protein is CASSFGADGTNEQFF.

DNA for the CDR3: TGTGCCAGCAGTTTTTGGCAGGGTACGCAGTATTTT. It codes for CASSFWQGTQYF. The chain carries TRBV27 and TRBJ2-3; possible D gene TRBD1, 5 bases. Looked up from germline, CDR1 is MNHEY and CDR2 is SMNVEV (reference sequence). Trimming removed 3 bases at V and 8 bases at J, with 9 bases between. CDR3 length: 12 residues.

The gene calls are TRBV19 and TRBJ2-6, with 7 bases that match TRBD1. There are 15 residues in the CDR3. Per germline, CDR1 LNHDA and CDR2 SQIVND (reference sequence). The trim removed 9 bases at V and 2 bases at J, leaving 7 bases unmatched. CDR3 coding DNA: TGTGCCAGCACCGACAGGGCTGCTGGGGCCAACGTCCTGACTTTC. Protein: CASTDRAAGANVLTF.

This sequence joins TRBV5-1 and TRBJ2-5; D perhaps matches TRBD2 (5 bases). Germline V gene lookup returns CDR1 SGHRS and CDR2 YFSETQ. This CDR3 spans 14 amino acids. Trimming removed 0 bases at V and 7 bases at J, with 13 bases between. CDR3 nucleotide sequence: TGCGCCAGCAGCTTGGATTTGGGAGTCGCGACCCAGTACTTC. Translation: CASSLDLGVATQYF.

The chain uses TRBV20-1 and TRBJ2-5; no definite D call. CDR3 length: 11 residues. Germline CDR1 is DFQATT and CDR2 is SNEGSKA (reference sequence). The V gene lost 6 bases and the J gene lost 4 bases, with 9 bases spanning the gap. The CDR3 is CSAIPRETQYF. The CDR3 coding sequence is TGCAGTGCCATTCCGAGAGAGACCCAGTACTTC.

The genes are TRBV5-4 and TRBJ1-2, with TRBD1 as a possible D gene (6 bases). Trimming stripped 0 bases from V and 4 bases from J, with 13 bases between. This CDR3 is 15 amino acids long. The germline V gene encodes CDR1 SGHNT and CDR2 YYREEE (reference sequence). The DNA for the CDR3 is TGTGCCAGCAGCTTGGGTGGGGGCGCTCCCTATGGCTACACCTTC. Translating it yields CASSLGGGAPYGYTF.

V is TRBV25-1 and J is TRBJ1-3; the D is unclear. CDR3 length equals 15 residues. The germline V gene has CDR1 MGHDK and CDR2 SYGVNS. V was clipped by 5 bases and J by 0 bases, with 11 bases between them. The CDR3 spells CASSPYTSSGNTIYF. The CDR3 bases are TGTGCCAGCAGTCCCTATACAAGCTCTGGAAACACCATATATTTT.

This sequence joins TRBV19 and TRBJ2-1; D possibly corresponds to TRBD2 (6 bases). V lost 6 bases, J lost 0 bases, and 12 bases lay in between. The CDR3 covers 15 residues. Germline loops: CDR1 LNHDA, CDR2 SQIVND (reference sequence). The CDR3 sequence is CASRLAPSSYNEQFF. The CDR3 DNA follows: TGTGCCAGTAGACTAGCCCCGAGCTCCTACAATGAGCAGTTCTTC. Full variable domain (outside the CDR3, taken from reference TRBV19 and TRBJ2-1): DGGITQSPKYLFRKEGQNVTLSCEQNLNHDAMYWYRQDPGQGLRLIYYSQIVNDFQKGDIAEGYSVSREKKESFPLTVTSAQKNPTAFYLCASRLAPSSYNEQFFGPGTRLTVL.

The chain recombines TRBV28 with TRBJ2-3, with a weak D call TRBD2 (5 bases). The CDR3 length is 11 residues. Germline CDR1 MDHEN, CDR2 SYDVKM. V gave up 8 bases and J gave up 11 bases, with 14 bases separating them. The CDR3 region is CASVGLWRQYF. For the CDR3, the DNA is TGTGCCAGCGTAGGACTTTGGAGGCAGTATTTT.

CDR3 sequence: CASSPLEGRASDTQYF. The CDR3 DNA reads TGTGCCAGCTCACCACTGGAAGGCAGGGCTTCAGATACGCAGTATTTT. V and J are TRBV18 and TRBJ2-3; D may be TRBD1 (5 bases). The V gene's germline CDR1 is KGHSH and CDR2 LQKENI. Trimming removed 1 base at V and 4 bases at J, with 15 bases between. This CDR3 region has 16 residues. Full variable domain (outside the CDR3, taken from reference TRBV18 and TRBJ2-3): NAGVMQNPRHLVRRRGQEARLRCSPMKGHSHVYWYRQLPEEGLKFMVYLQKENIIDESGMPKERFSAEFPKEGPSILRIQQVVRGDSAAYFCASSPLEGRASDTQYFGPGTRLTVL.

The chain has TRBV5-8 and TRBJ2-1, with 7 bases that match TRBD1. The length of the CDR3 is 20 residues. V dropped 0 bases and J dropped 6; count of bases not matched to a gene: 21. Germline assignment: CDR1 SGHTS and CDR2 YDEGEE. This chain's CDR3 is CASSLALSKKGTVSTNEQFF. CDR3 nucleotide sequence: TGTGCCAGCAGCTTGGCCTTGTCGAAAAAAGGGACAGTCTCTACCAATGAGCAGTTCTTC. The full variable domain, rest sourced from reference TRBV5-8 and TRBJ2-1, is EAGVTQSPTHLIKTRGQQATLRCSPISGHTSVYWYQQALGLGLQFLLWYDEGEERNRGNFPPRFSGRQFPNYSSELNVNALELEDSALYLCASSLALSKKGTVSTNEQFFGPGTRLTVL.

The gene calls are TRBV21-1 and TRBJ2-1; the table's D call, TRBD2, has no DNA check behind it. TRBV21-1 is a documented pseudogene. CDR3 length equals 19 residues. This chain's CDR3 is CASSKPWRNSAGGPNEQFF. CDR3 in DNA: TGTGCCAGCAGCAAACCATGGAGGAATTCAGCGGGAGGGCCCAATGAGCAGTTCTTC.

The chain has TRBV27 and TRBJ1-5, with no clear D. CDR1 and CDR2 (germline): MNHEY, SMNVEV (reference sequence). The CDR3 runs to 15 residues. V shed 2 bases and J shed 2 bases, with 10 bases lying between them. CDR3 residues: CASSLVPFGNQPQHF. The CDR3 nucleotides read TGTGCCAGCAGTTTAGTTCCATTTGGCAATCAGCCCCAGCATTTT.

This rearrangement joins TRBV20-1 to TRBJ1-2; D is uncertain. Germline V CDR1 and CDR2: DFQATT, SNEGSKA (reference sequence). The CDR3 totals 11 residues. Trimming removed 0 bases from V and 8 bases from J, with 7 bases in between. The CDR3 DNA sequence: TGCAGTGCTAGAGACAAATTCGGCTACACCTTC. It translates to CSARDKFGYTF.

The chain employs TRBV5-4 and TRBJ2-1; the match to TRBD2 covers 7 bases. Germline-derived CDR1 and CDR2 are SGHNT and YYREEE (reference sequence). The J segment lost 5 bases and the V segment lost 4 bases, leaving 6 bases of the junction unmatched. The CDR3 is made up of 14 amino acids. The CDR3 spells CASSSGAWDNEQFF. CDR3 DNA: TGTGCCAGCAGCAGCGGGGCCTGGGACAATGAGCAGTTCTTC.